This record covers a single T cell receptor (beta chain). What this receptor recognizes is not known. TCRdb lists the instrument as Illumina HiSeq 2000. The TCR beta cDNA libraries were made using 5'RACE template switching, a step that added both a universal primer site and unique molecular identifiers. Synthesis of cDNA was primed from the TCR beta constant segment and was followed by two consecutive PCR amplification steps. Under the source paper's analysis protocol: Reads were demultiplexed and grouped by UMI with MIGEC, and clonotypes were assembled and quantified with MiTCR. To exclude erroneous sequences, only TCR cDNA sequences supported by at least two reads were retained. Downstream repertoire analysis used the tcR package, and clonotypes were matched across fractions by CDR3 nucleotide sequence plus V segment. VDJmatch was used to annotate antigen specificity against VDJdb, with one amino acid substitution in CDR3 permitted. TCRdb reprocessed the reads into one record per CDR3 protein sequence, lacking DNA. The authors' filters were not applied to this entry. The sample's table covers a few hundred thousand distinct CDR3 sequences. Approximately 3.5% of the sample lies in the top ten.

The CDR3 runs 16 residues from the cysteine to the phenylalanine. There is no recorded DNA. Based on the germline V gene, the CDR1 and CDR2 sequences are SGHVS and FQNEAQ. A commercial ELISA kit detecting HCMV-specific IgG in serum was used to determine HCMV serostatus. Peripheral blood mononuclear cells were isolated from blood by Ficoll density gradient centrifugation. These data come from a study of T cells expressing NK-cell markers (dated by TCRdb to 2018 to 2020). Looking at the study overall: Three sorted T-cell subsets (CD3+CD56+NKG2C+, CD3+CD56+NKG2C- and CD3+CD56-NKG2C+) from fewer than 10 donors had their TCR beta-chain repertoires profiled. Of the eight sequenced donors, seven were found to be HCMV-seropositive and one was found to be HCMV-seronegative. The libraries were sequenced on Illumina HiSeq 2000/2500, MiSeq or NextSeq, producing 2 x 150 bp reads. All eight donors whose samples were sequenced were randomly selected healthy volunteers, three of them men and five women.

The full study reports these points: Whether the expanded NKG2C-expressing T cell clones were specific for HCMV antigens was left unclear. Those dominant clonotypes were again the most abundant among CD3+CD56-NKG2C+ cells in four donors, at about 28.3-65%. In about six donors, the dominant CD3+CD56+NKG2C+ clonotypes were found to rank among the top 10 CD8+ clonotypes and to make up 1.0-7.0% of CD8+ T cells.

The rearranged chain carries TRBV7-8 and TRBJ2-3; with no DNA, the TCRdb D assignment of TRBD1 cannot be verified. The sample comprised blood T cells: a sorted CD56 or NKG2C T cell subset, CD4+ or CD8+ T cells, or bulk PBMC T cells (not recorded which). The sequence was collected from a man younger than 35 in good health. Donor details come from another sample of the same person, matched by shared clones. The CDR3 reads CASSTGWGGSTDTQYF.